The T cell receptor beta chain described here comes from a study of Graves' ophthalmopathy and Graves' hyperthyroidism. Study summary: Sampling took place at initial diagnosis, with peripheral blood obtained before any treatment.

V lost 5 bases to trimming and J lost 3 bases, with 20 bases between them. The CDR3 totals 15 residues. Germline V gives CDR1 DFQATT, CDR2 SNEGSKA (reference sequence). Study-wide points: Discriminating ophthalmopathy from stable hyperthyroidism, a 13-signature model attained a sensitivity of about 88% and a specificity of 81.08%.

Beta-chain TCR CDR3 regions were amplified from RNA transcripts. RT-PCR was first run with HTBI primers, then multiplex PCR in a second round. One entry per CDR3 protein, called by TCRdb with MiXCR from the multiplex PCR reads. The profile shows hundreds of thousands of distinct CDR3 sequences, around 50% of them singletons. This clonotype was picked up a small number of times. The antigen is unknown. The gene calls are TRBV20-1 and TRBJ2-7; D may be TRBD1 (5 bases). The sequenced sample consisted of peripheral blood. This clonotype originated in an adult man with Graves' ophthalmopathy. The CDR3 region is CSASPLRRDSYEQYF. The CDR3 DNA follows: TGCAGTGCTTCCCCCCTCCGGCGAGACAGCTACGAGCAGTACTTC.